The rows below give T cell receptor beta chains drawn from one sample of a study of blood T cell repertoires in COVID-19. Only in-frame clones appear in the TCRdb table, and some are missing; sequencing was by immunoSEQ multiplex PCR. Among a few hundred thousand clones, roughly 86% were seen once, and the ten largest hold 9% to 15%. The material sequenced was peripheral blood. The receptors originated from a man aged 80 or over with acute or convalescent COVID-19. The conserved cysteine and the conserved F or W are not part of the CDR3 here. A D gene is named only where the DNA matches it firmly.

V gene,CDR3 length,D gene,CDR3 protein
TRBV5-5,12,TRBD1,ASSPGQALYGYT
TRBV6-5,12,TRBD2,ASRAGASTDTQY
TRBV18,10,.,ASSPSRDTFY
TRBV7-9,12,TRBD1,ASRAQGKAGELF
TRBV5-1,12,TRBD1,ASSRDRTAYEQY
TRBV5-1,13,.,ASSLSGVGLNEQF
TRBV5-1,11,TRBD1,ASSLEGQGDQF
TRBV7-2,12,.,ASSLDITQYGYT
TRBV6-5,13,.,ASSYLRQAASEQY
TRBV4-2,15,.,ASSQRGVAGLGGEQF
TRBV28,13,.,ASSSEAFGNQPQH
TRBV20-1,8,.,SASRSGYT
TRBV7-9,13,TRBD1,ASSLAAAGGVGYT
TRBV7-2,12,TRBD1,ASSSGQGIYEQY
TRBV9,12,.,ASSVGQSQETQY
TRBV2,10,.,ASRARTTEAF
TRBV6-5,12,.,ASKTVIGGEKLF
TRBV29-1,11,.,SVEDGRSNEQF
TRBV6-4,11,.,ASSETGNQPQH
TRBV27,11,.,ASRGGPRLEAF
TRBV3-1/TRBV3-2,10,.,ASSQANQPQH
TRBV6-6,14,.,ASSYSSSPGANVLT
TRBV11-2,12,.,ASSLWTETYEQY
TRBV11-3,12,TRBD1,ASSPGQGLSEAF
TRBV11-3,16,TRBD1,ASSPDGGDRAEKGEQF
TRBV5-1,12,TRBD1,ASSAGTGIGELF
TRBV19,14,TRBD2,ASSMGLAGDKETQY
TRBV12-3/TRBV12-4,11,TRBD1,ASSQGQIYEQY
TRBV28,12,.,ASGGSSYNSPLH
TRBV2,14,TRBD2,ASSYQTSGSYNEQF
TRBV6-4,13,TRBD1,ASSPGQGLIDEQF
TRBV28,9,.,ASSREEKLF
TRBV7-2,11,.,ASSLSRDNEQF
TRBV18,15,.,ASSTRGPGEANYGYT
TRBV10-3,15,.,AISQAGGLDDNSPLH
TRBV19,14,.,ASSIGRPIGNSPLH
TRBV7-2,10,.,ASSPGNYGYT
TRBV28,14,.,ASSPSLGAGNTEAF
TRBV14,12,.,ASSRAQGIHEQF
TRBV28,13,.,ASSVPGGLNYGYT
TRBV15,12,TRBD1,ATSRGDRDSPLH
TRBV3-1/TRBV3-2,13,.,ASSPRGIVGQPQH
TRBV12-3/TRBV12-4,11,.,ASSFGPKQPQH
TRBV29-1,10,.,SVARRQGEAF
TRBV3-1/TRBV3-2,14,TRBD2,ASSQGGLYGTGELF
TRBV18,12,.,ASSPGTDRRGYT
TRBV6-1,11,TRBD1,ASTDREGQPQH
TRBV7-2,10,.,ASAGSNQPQH
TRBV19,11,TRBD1,ASSIQGDTEAF
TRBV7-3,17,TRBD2,ASSALFPTSGPSYNEQF
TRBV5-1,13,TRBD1,ASSSQGASNEKLF
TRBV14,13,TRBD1,ASSPSDRVYYGYT